Listed here are 17 T cell receptor beta chains from one sample, sequenced in a study of breast tumors, draining lymph nodes, adjacent tissues. Using its own MiXCR run on the multiplex PCR reads, TCRdb lists one record per CDR3 protein. The data show about 130,000 distinct CDR3 sequences, 21% seen once. Breast cancer patients provided tissue from their axillary draining lymph nodes. The sequenced sample consisted of axillary lymph node tissue. Receptors originate from a female donor with breast cancer. Some clones in this sample may be carry-over from other donors' samples.

There are many counts of this clonotype. The chain combines TRBV7-9 with TRBJ2-1, with D unresolved. V shed 0 bases and J shed 0 bases, with 9 bases lying between them. CDR1 and CDR2 (germline): SEHNR, FQNEAQ (reference sequence). The CDR3 length is 16 residues. The CDR3 spells CASSLAVSNSYNEQFF. The CDR3 bases are TGTGCCAGCAGCTTAGCGGTGTCAAACTCCTACAATGAGCAGTTCTTC.

This clonotype was found many times. The chain has TRBV6-1 and TRBJ2-7; D not resolved. This CDR3 is 14 amino acids long. The V end lost 7 bases, the J end lost 3 bases, and 16 bases lay between the germline ends. The germline CDR1 and CDR2 sequences are MNHNS and SASEGT. CDR3 sequence: CASNPSGVDYEQYF. Here the CDR3 DNA reads TGTGCCAGCAATCCCTCCGGAGTGGACTACGAGCAGTACTTC.

For this clonotype: A clone one base away is much larger, so this may be a read error. This rearrangement joins TRBV5-1 to TRBJ2-5; no clear D gene. The CDR3 has 14 amino acids. Germline values: CDR1 SGHRS, CDR2 YFSETQ. CDR3 in DNA: TGCGCCGGCAGCTTCTCTAGGGCCAAAGAGACCCAGTACTTC. Translating it yields CAGSFSRAKETQYF.

On this clonotype itself: The junction departs from germline at one end; a sequencing error may be responsible. The CDR3 bases are TGTGCCAGCAGCTCCCGGACTAGCGGGAGGAGTGGGGAGCTGTCTTTT. Protein product: CASSSRTSGRSGELSF. The chain employs TRBV7-9 and TRBJ2-2, with 14 bases lining up with TRBD2. The CDR3 has 16 amino acids. Germline CDR1 is SEHNR and CDR2 is FQNEAQ (reference sequence).

V usage is TRBV27 and J usage is TRBJ2-2; D gene uncertain. Trimming shortened V by 3 bases and J by 6 bases, and 5 bases separated the two germline ends. Germline CDR1 MNHEY, CDR2 SMNVEV (reference sequence). The CDR3 is made up of 12 amino acids. In DNA form, the CDR3 reads TGTGCCAGCAGTTTTTACCCCGGGGAGCTGTTTTTT. As protein: CASSFYPGELFF.

This clonotype was counted many times. V and J are TRBV6-1 and TRBJ2-1; 11 bases are shared with TRBD2. This CDR3 comprises 15 residues. J was trimmed by 3 bases and V by 5 bases; bases with no gene match: 3. Germline assignment: CDR1 MNHNS and CDR2 SASEGT. The DNA for the CDR3 is TGTGCCAGCAGTATACTAGCGGGAGACTACAATGAGCAGTTCTTC. It is translated as CASSILAGDYNEQFF.

In this sample, this clonotype turned up many times. This chain joins TRBV30 and TRBJ1-5; 7 bases align to TRBD1. J was trimmed by 0 bases and V by 2 bases; bases with no gene match: 4. The germline V gene encodes CDR1 GTSNPN and CDR2 SVGIG (reference sequence). This CDR3 has 15 amino acids. CDR3 protein: CAWSRDRYSNQPQHF. The CDR3 bases are TGTGCCTGGAGTAGGGACAGATATAGCAATCAGCCCCAGCATTTT.

This clonotype has just a few counts. V usage is TRBV28 and J usage is TRBJ1-5, with a tentative D call TRBD1 (5 bases). The germline gives CDR1 MDHEN, CDR2 SYDVKM. The CDR3 has 13 amino acids. V gave up 3 bases and J gave up 8 bases, with 11 bases separating them. In nucleotides, the CDR3 is TGTGCCAGCAGTTTGGCAGGGCAAAAGCCCCAGCATTTT. It specifies CASSLAGQKPQHF.

This clonotype was counted many times. The genes are TRBV30 and TRBJ1-6; TRBD1 agrees at 7 bases. CDR3 length: 15 amino acids. V was clipped by 5 bases and J by 5 bases; unmatched bases: 9. Germline V CDR1 and CDR2: GTSNPN, SVGIG (reference sequence). The CDR3 nucleotides read TGTGCCTGGGAATCCGGGACAGCCCATAATTCACCCCTCCACTTT. It translates to CAWESGTAHNSPLHF.

At least ten counts were recorded for this clonotype. This sequence joins TRBV15 and TRBJ2-2; D is uncertain. This CDR3 contains 12 residues. V dropped 2 bases and J dropped 7 bases, with 5 bases sitting between them. Germline CDR1 and CDR2: LNHNV and YYDKDF (reference sequence). CDR3 nucleotide sequence: TGTGCCACCAGCAGACAGGACGGGGAGCTGTTTTTT. It codes for CATSRQDGELFF. The full variable domain, in which reference TRBV15 and TRBJ2-2 provide the parts outside the CDR3, is DAMVIQNPRYQVTQFGKPVTLSCSQTLNHNVMYWYQQKSSQAPKLLFHYYDKDFNNEADTPDNFQSRRPNTSFCFLDIRSPGLGDTAMYLCATSRQDGELFFGEGSRLTVL.

This clonotype was seen ten or more times. The chain joins TRBV30 to TRBJ2-1, with D unclear. Germline CDR1 reads GTSNPN; CDR2 reads SVGIG (reference sequence). Trimming shortened V by 7 bases and J by 3 bases, and 7 bases separated the two germline ends. The length of the CDR3 is 11 residues. The CDR3 DNA reads TGTGCCTCCCGTATCTACAATGAGCAGTTCTTC. Its protein is CASRIYNEQFF.

Only a few counts were recorded for this clonotype. The chain is built from TRBV4-1 and TRBJ2-3; the D call may be TRBD1 or TRBD2 (7 bases each). V was clipped by 0 bases and J by 2 bases, with 12 bases between them. CDR1 and CDR2 (germline): MGHRA, YSYEKL. CDR3 length: 16 residues. The CDR3 DNA follows: TGCGCCAGCAGCCAAGACAGGGGGGGGTTCACAGATACGCAGTATTTT. Its translation is CASSQDRGGFTDTQYF.

With regard to this clonotype: Germline and junction disagree at one end, which may indicate a read error. The chain carries TRBV6-1 and TRBJ2-1, with TRBD1 identical over 10 bases. Germline lookup yields CDR1 MNHNS and CDR2 SASEGT. CDR3 size: 19 residues. The CDR3 sequence: CASGEGSGQGFSDLDEQFF. CDR3 DNA sequence: TGTGCCAGCGGTGAAGGGTCGGGACAGGGGTTTTCTGATTTGGATGAGCAGTTCTTC.

This clonotype came up many times. J is TRBJ2-1 and V is TRBV3-1, with D possibly matching TRBD2 (5 bases). The CDR3 length is 19 residues. The germline V and J ends were trimmed by 4 bases and 0 bases, with 22 bases remaining between them. Germline CDR1 reads LGHDT; CDR2 reads YNNKEL (reference sequence). In DNA, the CDR3 is TGTGCCAGCAGCCCCTCTCGTGGAAGGGAGCTCAGCTCCTACAATGAGCAGTTCTTC. It encodes CASSPSRGRELSSYNEQFF.

Worth noting for this clonotype: This sequence may be a read error, since a much larger clone differs from it by one base. The rearrangement joins TRBV20-1 to TRBJ1-3; D might be TRBD1 (5 bases). V lost 1 base and J lost 6, with 10 bases in between. The CDR3 spans 13 residues. Germline V gives CDR1 DFQATT, CDR2 SNEGSKA (reference sequence). The DNA of the CDR3 is TGCAGTGCTAGAGCGGGGACTGTAAACACCATATATTTT. Amino acids: CSARAGTVNTIYF.

This clonotype was counted at least ten times. V and J are TRBV12-5 and TRBJ2-1; 12 bases map to TRBD2. Per the germline V gene, CDR1 is LGHNT and CDR2 is FRNRAP. The CDR3 loop spans 17 amino acids. Trimming removed 0 bases from V and 6 bases from J; junction bases left unmatched: 6. The CDR3 region is CASGLVQTSGRPNEQFF. CDR3 sequence (DNA): TGTGCTAGTGGTTTGGTCCAAACTAGCGGGAGGCCCAATGAGCAGTTCTTC.

This clonotype came up a few times. This chain joins TRBV6-5 and TRBJ2-2; TRBD1 matches 12 bases. CDR1 is MNHEY, CDR2 SVGAGI, per germline. With 6 bases clipped from V and 5 bases from J, the junction kept 13 bases outside the gene matches. The CDR3 covers 18 residues. The CDR3 reads CASRRPGQGAPGTGELFF. CDR3 in DNA: TGTGCCAGCAGGAGACCGGGACAGGGGGCGCCGGGGACCGGGGAGCTGTTTTTT.